Below, 11 T cell receptor beta chains from the same sample are listed, as sequenced in a study of blood T cell repertoires in COVID-19 (dated by TCRdb to 2020 to 2022). Libraries were prepared through the immunoSEQ multiplex PCR assay. This immuneACCESS table, as held by TCRdb, lists in-frame sequences with V and J called but not all clones. Of the missing ones, under half trace to an unresolved V gene in checked studies; the others have no known cause. Recorded for this sample are about 240,000 clones; 75% to 90% of them occurred a single time. Around 11% of the sample goes to the ten largest clones. The sample was peripheral blood. These receptors all come from an older woman with active or convalescent COVID-19.

The gene calls are TRBV14 and TRBJ2-5, with TRBD2 matching over 11 bases. Germline V gives CDR1 SGHDN, CDR2 FVKESK. V was pared by 4 bases and J by 4 bases, with 14 bases of the junction left unmatched. The CDR3 sequence is 18 residues long. The CDR3 is CASSPHTTSGAGGETQYF. In DNA form, the CDR3 reads TGTGCCAGCAGCCCTCATACGACTAGCGGGGCAGGGGGAGAGACCCAGTACTTC.

This clone was seen ten or more times. Written as DNA, the CDR3 is TGTGCCAGCTCGTCGGGACAGGGTTTCGGAGGCATTCAGTACTTC. Its protein is CASSSGQGFGGIQYF. This chain joins TRBV18 and TRBJ2-4, with 9 positions matching TRBD1. Trimming removed 6 bases from V and 9 bases from J; junction bases left unmatched: 12. The CDR3 length is 15 residues. Germline V gene lookup returns CDR1 KGHSH and CDR2 LQKENI.

DNA of the CDR3: TGTGCCAGCAGTTACGTGGCGGGGAATTCACCCCTCCACTTT. Its protein product is CASSYVAGNSPLHF. The chain recombines TRBV6-2 or TRBV6-3 with TRBJ1-6, with no clear D. Germline values: CDR1 MNHEY, CDR2 SVGEGT. Trimming took 2 bases from V and 7 from J, leaving 9 bases between them. The CDR3 sequence is 14 residues long.

CDR3 DNA: TGCGCCACCATCCCGGGACACAACACAGATACGCAGTATTTT. Protein: CATIPGHNTDTQYF. The genes are TRBV10-1 and TRBJ2-3; TRBD1 is a possible D gene (6 bases). The V and J ends lost 10 bases and 2 bases respectively, with 16 bases between them. CDR1 WNHNN and CDR2 SYGVQD come from the germline V gene (reference sequence). The CDR3 is made up of 14 amino acids.

The sample holds a few counts of this clone. V and J are TRBV7-9 and TRBJ1-2; no definite D call. The germline CDR1 and CDR2 sequences are SEHNR and FQNEAQ (reference sequence). The CDR3 runs to 15 residues. Deletions cut 6 bases from V and 0 bases from J, with 14 bases between. DNA of the CDR3: TGTGCCAGCAGACCAGGTCCAAATACTAACTATGGCTACACCTTC. It specifies CASRPGPNTNYGYTF.

This clone was seen only once. This sequence joins TRBV5-6 and TRBJ2-3, with 10 bases that match TRBD1. The V and J ends lost 0 bases and 7 bases, in that order; junction bases with no gene match: 2. CDR1 is SGHDT, CDR2 YYEEEE, per germline. The CDR3 totals 14 residues. The CDR3 loop reads CASSLGTGGHTQYF. CDR3 sequence (DNA): TGTGCCAGCAGCTTGGGGACAGGGGGGCATACGCAGTATTTT.

This chain joins TRBV7-9 and TRBJ2-3; 12 bases line up with TRBD2. CDR1 and CDR2 from the germline V gene are SEHNR and FQNEAQ (reference sequence). Trimming at V came to 6 bases and at J to 3 bases, leaving 7 bases not matched to a gene. The CDR3 contains 16 residues. CDR3 coding DNA: TGTGCCAGCAGGCACTGGACTAGCGGGGTGACAGATACGCAGTATTTT. It yields the protein CASRHWTSGVTDTQYF.

This chain joins TRBV2 and TRBJ1-1, with 8 bases fitting TRBD1. The V gene end was trimmed by 10 bases and the J gene end by 3 bases; junction bases not matched to a gene: 7. The CDR3 is made up of 13 amino acids. Germline loops: CDR1 SNHLY, CDR2 FYNNEI. The CDR3 sequence: CAIGQGGDTEAFF. As DNA, the CDR3 is TGTGCCATAGGACAGGGTGGGGACACTGAAGCTTTCTTT.

V is TRBV15 and J is TRBJ2-4; 7 bases fit TRBD1. Looked up from germline, CDR1 is LNHNV and CDR2 is YYDKDF (reference sequence). Trimming at V came to 3 bases and at J to 7 bases, leaving 9 bases not matched to a gene. The CDR3 sequence is 15 residues long. The CDR3 DNA sequence: TGTGCCACCAGCAGGCGACAGGGACCAGTGAACATTCAGTACTTC. Protein sequence: CATSRRQGPVNIQYF.

This clone was seen only a few times. V and J are TRBV27 and TRBJ1-5; TRBD1 agrees at 10 bases. The CDR3 consists of 15 residues. Germline V gene sequence: CDR1 MNHEY, CDR2 SMNVEV (reference sequence). The V and J ends lost 2 bases and 6 bases, in that order; junction bases with no gene match: 4. The CDR3 bases are TGTGCCAGCAGTTTACATGGACAGGGGGGTCAGCCCCAGCATTTT. It yields the protein CASSLHGQGGQPQHF.

The chain joins TRBV19 to TRBJ1-3, with D unclear. The V end was cut by 5 bases, the J end by 2 bases, with 10 bases between. Germline V gene sequence: CDR1 LNHDA, CDR2 SQIVND (reference sequence). The CDR3 runs 14 residues. CDR3 bases: TGTGCCAGTAGTTTGCGGGCTCCTGGAAACACCATATATTTT. Its protein is CASSLRAPGNTIYF.